This TCR beta chain was found in a study of cytomegalovirus exposure and HLA in healthy donors. On the study more broadly: The use of the same platform for the 120 validation repertoires and the 650 to 850 first-cohort repertoires was reported by a later analysis. The study's findings and limits: Published work reported that the classifier diagnosed cytomegalovirus status with high specificity and sensitivity. Specific recognition of CMV antigens was confirmed in vitro for three chains (all CMV-associated). Researchers catalogued about 150 TCR beta chains as cytomegalovirus-associated.

A single count supports this clone. What it binds is unknown. Profiling relied on immunoSEQ multiplex PCR, and the TCRdb table lists in-frame clones only, not all of them. Among fewer than 200,000 clones listed, approximately 86% were seen once. Germline assignment: CDR1 SQVTM and CDR2 ANQGSEA. The CDR3 loop spans 12 amino acids. V was cut by 5 bases and J by 2 bases, with 10 bases left in between. Sequencing was performed on PBMCs. The chain recombines TRBV29-1 with TRBJ2-7, with D possibly TRBD1 on 5 matching bases. This clonotype originated in a man aged 25 to 40 in good health and CMV-seropositive. CDR3 residues: CSVWGGTYEQYF. DNA of the CDR3: TGCAGCGTTTGGGGCGGCACCTACGAGCAGTACTTC.